The present T cell receptor (beta chain) was sequenced within a study of cytomegalovirus exposure and HLA in healthy donors. Study at large: Falling in the Caucasian-associated ancestry cluster were approximately 86% of approximately 410 genotyped donors.

Study conclusions and caveats: The analysis excluded some indistinguishable V segments, including TRBV6-2 and TRBV6-3. TCR beta sequences reportedly predicted the HLA-A and HLA-B alleles of most subjects accurately.

The primer mix had 60 Vbeta and 13 Jbeta primers. TCRdb's table, derived via immunoSEQ multiplex PCR, lists solely in-frame clones and lacks some. This table holds approximately 210,000 clones, roughly 86% found once. A remark on this clone: The antigen remains undetermined. One end of the junction does not line up with germline, which may come from a read error.

CDR1 SGHTA and CDR2 FQGNSA come from the germline V gene. The CDR3 is made up of 12 amino acids. The source material was PBMCs. The V gene is TRBV7-2, the J gene TRBJ2-3; possible D gene TRBD2, 6 bases. This receptor was obtained from a young woman in good health and CMV-seronegative. The CDR3, as DNA: TGTGCCAGCGGCTTTGCGGGGGATACGCAGTATTTT. Protein product: CASGFAGDTQYF.